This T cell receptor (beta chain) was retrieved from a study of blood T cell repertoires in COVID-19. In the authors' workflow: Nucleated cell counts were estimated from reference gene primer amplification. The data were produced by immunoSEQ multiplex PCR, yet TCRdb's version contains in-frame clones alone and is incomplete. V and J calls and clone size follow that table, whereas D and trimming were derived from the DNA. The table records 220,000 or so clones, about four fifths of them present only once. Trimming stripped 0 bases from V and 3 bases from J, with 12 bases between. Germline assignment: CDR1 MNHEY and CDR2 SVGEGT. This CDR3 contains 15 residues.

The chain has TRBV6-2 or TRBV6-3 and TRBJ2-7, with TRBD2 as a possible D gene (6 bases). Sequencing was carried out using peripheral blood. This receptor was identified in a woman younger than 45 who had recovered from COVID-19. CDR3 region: CASSYSMGGNYEQYF. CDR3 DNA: TGTGCCAGCAGTTACTCAATGGGGGGAAACTACGAGCAGTACTTC.